This T cell receptor beta chain was sequenced in a study of Ad26.COV2.S vaccination and SARS-CoV-2 variants. Germline V CDR1 and CDR2: SGHRS, YFSETQ. There are 16 residues in the CDR3. V lost 4 bases to trimming and J lost 3 bases, with 19 bases between them. Remarks on this clone: The antigen is undetermined.

Noted treatment: 15 to 20 received Ad26.COV2.S at low or high dose, single or two shots; about 5 received placebo; per-sample allocation not given. At day 63 after the first vaccine or placebo injection, samples were drawn. Regarding the study as a whole: Placebo recipients showed lower spike-specific TCR breadth than vaccinees. CD8+ and CD4+ T cells specific for spike reportedly responded with substantial breadth after vaccination.

Profiled with immunoSEQ multiplex PCR; TCRdb holds only in-frame clones, not every one. The sample lists around 300,000 clones, about 86% occurring once. The specimen was peripheral blood, collected in a trial of Ad26.COV2.S vaccine versus placebo. This TCR was sampled from a person aged 18 to 65 who received the Ad26.COV2.S COVID-19 vaccine or a placebo. The chain uses TRBV5-1 and TRBJ1-1; tentatively, D is TRBD1 (5 bases). The CDR3 sequence: CASSPGTGGPYTEAFF. In DNA, the CDR3 is TGCGCCAGCAGCCCGGGGACGGGAGGTCCGTACACTGAAGCTTTCTTT.